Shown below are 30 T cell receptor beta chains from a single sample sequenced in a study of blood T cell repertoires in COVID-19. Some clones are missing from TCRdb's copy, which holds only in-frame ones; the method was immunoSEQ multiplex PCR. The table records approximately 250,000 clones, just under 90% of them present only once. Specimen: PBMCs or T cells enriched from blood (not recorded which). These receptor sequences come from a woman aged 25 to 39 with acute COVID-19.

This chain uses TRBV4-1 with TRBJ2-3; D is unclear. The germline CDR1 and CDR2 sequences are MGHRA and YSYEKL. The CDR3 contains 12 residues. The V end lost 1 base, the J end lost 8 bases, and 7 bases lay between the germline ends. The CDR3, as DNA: TGCGCCAGCAGCCAAGGGCAGATTACGCAGTATTTT. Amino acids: CASSQGQITQYF.

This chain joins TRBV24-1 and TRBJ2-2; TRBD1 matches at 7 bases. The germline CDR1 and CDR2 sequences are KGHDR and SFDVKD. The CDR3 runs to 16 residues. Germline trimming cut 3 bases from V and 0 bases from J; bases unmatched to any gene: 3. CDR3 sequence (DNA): TGTGCCACCAGTGATGCGACAGGGTCGAACACCGGGGAGCTGTTTTTT. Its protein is CATSDATGSNTGELFF.

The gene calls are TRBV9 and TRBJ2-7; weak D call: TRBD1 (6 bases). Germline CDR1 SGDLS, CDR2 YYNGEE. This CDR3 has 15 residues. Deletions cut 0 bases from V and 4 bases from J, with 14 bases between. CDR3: CASSVAHGQPYEQYF. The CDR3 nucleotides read TGTGCCAGCAGCGTAGCTCACGGACAGCCTTACGAGCAGTACTTC. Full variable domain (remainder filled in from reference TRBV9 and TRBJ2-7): DSGVTQTPKHLITATGQRVTLRCSPRSGDLSVYWYQQSLDQGLQFLIQYYNGEERAKGNILERFSAQQFPDLHSELNLSSLELGDSALYFCASSVAHGQPYEQYFGPGTRLTVT.

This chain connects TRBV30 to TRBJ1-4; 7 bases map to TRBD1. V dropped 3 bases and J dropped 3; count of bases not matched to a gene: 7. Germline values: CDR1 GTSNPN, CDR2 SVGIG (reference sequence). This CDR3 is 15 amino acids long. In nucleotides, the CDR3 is TGTGCCTGGAGCGATACCGGGACAGCTAATGAAAAACTGTTTTTT. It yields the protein CAWSDTGTANEKLFF.

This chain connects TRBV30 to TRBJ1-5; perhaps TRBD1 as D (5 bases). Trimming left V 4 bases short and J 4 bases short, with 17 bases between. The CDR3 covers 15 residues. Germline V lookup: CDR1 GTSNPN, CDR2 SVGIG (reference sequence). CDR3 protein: CAWNDQGSANQPQHF. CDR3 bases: TGTGCCTGGAATGATCAGGGAAGTGCGAATCAGCCCCAGCATTTT.

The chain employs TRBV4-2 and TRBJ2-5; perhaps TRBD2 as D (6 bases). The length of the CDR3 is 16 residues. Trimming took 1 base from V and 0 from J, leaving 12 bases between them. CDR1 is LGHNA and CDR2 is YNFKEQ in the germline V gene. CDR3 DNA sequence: TGTGCCAGCAGCCAAGCGGCTAGCGAGTACCAAGAGACCCAGTACTTC. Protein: CASSQAASEYQETQYF.

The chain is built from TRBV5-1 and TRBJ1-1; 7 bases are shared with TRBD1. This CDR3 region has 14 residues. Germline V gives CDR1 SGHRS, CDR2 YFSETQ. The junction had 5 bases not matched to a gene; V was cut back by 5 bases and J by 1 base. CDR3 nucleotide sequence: TGCGCCAGCAGGTCAACAGGGGAGAACACTGAAGCTTTCTTT. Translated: CASRSTGENTEAFF.

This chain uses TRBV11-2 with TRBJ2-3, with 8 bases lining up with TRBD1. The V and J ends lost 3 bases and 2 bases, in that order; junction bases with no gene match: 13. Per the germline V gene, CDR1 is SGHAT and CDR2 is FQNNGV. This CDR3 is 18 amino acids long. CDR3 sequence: CASSLGVWQGAATDTQYF. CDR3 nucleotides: TGTGCCAGCAGCTTGGGGGTCTGGCAGGGGGCGGCCACAGATACGCAGTATTTT.

Here the CDR3 DNA reads TGTGCCACCGAAGGCGGTTACACAGATACGCAGTATTTT. Translating gives CATEGGYTDTQYF. The chain employs TRBV24-1 and TRBJ2-3; D not resolved. V lost 9 bases and J 2 bases, leaving 11 bases between the germline ends. Germline V gene lookup returns CDR1 KGHDR and CDR2 SFDVKD. This CDR3 is built from 13 residues.

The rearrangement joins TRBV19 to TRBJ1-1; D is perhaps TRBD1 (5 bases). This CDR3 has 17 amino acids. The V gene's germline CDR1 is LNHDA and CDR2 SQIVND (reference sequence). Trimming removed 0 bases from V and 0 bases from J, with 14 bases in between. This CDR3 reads CASSIEGVRGVNTEAFF. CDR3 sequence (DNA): TGTGCCAGTAGTATAGAAGGAGTAAGGGGTGTGAACACTGAAGCTTTCTTT.

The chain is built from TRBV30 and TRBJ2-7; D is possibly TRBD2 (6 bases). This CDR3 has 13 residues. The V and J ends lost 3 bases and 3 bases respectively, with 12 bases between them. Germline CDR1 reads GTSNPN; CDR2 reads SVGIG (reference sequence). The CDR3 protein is CAWSGGTFYEQYF. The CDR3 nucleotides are TGTGCCTGGAGCGGCGGGACCTTCTACGAGCAGTACTTC.

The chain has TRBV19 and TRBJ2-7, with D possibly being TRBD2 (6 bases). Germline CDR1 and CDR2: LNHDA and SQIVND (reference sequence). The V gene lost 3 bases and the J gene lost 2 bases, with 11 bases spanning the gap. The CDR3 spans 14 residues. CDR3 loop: CASSMEGPAYEQYF. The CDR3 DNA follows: TGTGCCAGTAGTATGGAGGGGCCTGCCTACGAGCAGTACTTC.

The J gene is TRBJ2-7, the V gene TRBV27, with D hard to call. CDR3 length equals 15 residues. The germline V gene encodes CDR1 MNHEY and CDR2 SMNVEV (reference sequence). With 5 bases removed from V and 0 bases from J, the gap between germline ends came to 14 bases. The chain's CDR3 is CASSPRGPSSYEQYF. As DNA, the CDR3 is TGTGCCAGCAGTCCACGAGGTCCCAGCTCCTACGAGCAGTACTTC.

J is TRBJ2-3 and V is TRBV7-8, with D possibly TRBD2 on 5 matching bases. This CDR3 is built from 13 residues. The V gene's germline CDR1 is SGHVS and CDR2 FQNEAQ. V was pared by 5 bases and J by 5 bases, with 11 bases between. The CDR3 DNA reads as TGTGCCAGCAGCCAGATCGAGGGAGATACGCAGTATTTT. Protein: CASSQIEGDTQYF.

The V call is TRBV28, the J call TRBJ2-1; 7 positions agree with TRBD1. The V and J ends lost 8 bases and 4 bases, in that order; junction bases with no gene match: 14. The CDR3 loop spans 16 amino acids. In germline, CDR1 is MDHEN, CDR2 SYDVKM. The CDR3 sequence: CASSGQSGQSYNEQFF. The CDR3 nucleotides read TGTGCCAGCTCTGGGCAATCGGGACAGTCTTACAATGAGCAGTTCTTC.

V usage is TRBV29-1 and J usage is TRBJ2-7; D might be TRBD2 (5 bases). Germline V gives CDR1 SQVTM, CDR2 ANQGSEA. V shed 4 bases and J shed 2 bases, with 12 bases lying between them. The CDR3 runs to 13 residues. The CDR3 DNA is TGCAGCGTTGGAGACTATCCGACCTACGAGCAGTACTTC. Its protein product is CSVGDYPTYEQYF.

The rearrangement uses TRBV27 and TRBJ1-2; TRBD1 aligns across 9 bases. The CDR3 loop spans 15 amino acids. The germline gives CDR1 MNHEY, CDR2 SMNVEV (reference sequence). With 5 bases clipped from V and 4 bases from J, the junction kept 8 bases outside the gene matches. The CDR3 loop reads CASSPFGQGIYGYTF. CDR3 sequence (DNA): TGTGCCAGCAGTCCTTTTGGACAGGGGATCTATGGCTACACCTTC.

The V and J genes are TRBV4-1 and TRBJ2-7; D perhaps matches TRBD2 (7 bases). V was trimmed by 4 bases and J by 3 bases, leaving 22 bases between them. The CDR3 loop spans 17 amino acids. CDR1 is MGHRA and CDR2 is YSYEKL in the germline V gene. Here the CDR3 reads CASSPIQGLLQIYEQYF. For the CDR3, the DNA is TGCGCCAGCAGCCCGATACAGGGACTACTACAAATCTACGAGCAGTACTTC.

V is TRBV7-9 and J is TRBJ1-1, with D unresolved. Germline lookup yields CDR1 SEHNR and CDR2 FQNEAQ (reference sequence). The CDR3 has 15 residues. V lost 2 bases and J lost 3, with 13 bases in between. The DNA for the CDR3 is TGTGCCAGCAGCTTAACAGATCCCGTGGACACTGAAGCTTTCTTT. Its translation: CASSLTDPVDTEAFF.

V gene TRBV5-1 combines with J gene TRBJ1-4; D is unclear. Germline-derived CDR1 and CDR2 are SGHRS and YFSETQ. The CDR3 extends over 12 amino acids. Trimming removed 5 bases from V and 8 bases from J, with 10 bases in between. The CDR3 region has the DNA TGCGCCAGCAGGGCCGGAGGGGAAAAACTGTTTTTT. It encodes CASRAGGEKLFF.

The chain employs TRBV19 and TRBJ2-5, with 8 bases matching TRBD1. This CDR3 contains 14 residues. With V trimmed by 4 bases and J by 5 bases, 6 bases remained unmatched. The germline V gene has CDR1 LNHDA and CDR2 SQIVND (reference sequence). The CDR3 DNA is TGTGCCAGTAGTAAACAGGGGGTGTTGGAGACCCAGTACTTC. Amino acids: CASSKQGVLETQYF.

The CDR3 DNA sequence: TGTGCCAGCCGGAGTACCACAGATACGCAGTATTTT. It codes for CASRSTTDTQYF. The V and J genes are TRBV7-9 and TRBJ2-3; the D is unclear. This CDR3 spans 12 amino acids. Between the trimmed V and J ends, which lost 8 bases and 2 bases, there was a span of 8 bases. Germline V gives CDR1 SEHNR, CDR2 FQNEAQ (reference sequence).

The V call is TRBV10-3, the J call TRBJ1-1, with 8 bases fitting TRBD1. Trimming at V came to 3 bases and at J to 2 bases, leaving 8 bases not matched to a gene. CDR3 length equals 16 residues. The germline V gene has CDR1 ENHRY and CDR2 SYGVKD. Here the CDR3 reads CAISELQGAVNTEAFF. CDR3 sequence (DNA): TGTGCCATCAGTGAACTCCAGGGGGCAGTTAACACTGAAGCTTTCTTT.

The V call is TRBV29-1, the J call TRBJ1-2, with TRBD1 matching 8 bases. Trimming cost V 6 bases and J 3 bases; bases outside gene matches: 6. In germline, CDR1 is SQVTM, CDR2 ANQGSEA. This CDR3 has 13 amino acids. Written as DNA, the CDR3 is TGCAGCGTAAAACAGGGGGGAGACTATGGCTACACCTTC. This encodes CSVKQGGDYGYTF.

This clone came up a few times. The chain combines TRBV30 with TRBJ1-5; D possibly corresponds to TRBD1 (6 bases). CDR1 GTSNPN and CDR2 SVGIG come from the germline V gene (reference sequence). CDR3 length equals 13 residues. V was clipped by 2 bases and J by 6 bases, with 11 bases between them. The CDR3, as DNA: TGTGCCTGGAGTTTGGGAGGGGGTCAGCCCCAGCATTTT. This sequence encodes CAWSLGGGQPQHF.

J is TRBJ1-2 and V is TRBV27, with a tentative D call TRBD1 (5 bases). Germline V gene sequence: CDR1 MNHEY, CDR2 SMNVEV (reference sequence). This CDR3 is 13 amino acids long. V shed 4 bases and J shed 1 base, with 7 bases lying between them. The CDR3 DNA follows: TGTGCCAGCAGTTCGACAGTTAACTATGGCTACACCTTC. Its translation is CASSSTVNYGYTF.

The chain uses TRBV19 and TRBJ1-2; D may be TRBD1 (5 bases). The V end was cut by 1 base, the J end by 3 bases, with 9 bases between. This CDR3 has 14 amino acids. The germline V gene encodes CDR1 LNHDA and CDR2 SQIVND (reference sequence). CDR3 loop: CASSIVTGDYGYTF. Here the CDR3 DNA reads TGTGCCAGTAGTATAGTTACAGGAGACTATGGCTACACCTTC.

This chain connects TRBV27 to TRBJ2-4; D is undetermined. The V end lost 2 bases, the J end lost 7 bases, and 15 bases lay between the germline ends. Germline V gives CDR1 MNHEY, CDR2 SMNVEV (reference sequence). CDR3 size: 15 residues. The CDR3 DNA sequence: TGTGCCAGCAGTTTAGGTCCGGTGGCCGGGAACATTCAGTACTTC. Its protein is CASSLGPVAGNIQYF.

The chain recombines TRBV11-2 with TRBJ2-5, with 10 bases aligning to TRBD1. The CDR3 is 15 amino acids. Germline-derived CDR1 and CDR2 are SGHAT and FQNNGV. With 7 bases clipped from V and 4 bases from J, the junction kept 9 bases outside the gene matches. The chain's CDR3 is CASTRRDRGLETQYF. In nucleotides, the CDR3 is TGTGCCAGCACTCGCCGGGACAGGGGTTTAGAGACCCAGTACTTC.

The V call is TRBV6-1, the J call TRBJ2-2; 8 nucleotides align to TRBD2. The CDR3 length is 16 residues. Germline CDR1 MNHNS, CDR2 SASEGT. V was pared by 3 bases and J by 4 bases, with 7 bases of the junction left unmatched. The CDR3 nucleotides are TGTGCCAGCAGTGATTCCCTAGCGGGTAGCACCGGGGAGCTGTTTTTT. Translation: CASSDSLAGSTGELFF.